Each of the 9 T cell receptor delta chains below was sequenced from the same sample in a study of γδ T cells in repeated Plasmodium falciparum infection. TCRdb applied CATT to the multiplex PCR reads for clone calling. The sample has 90,000 or so delta-chain clones; 0.8% to 1% are singletons. Gammadelta T cells were flow-sorted from PBMC into Vgamma9/Vdelta2+ and Vdelta2-negative populations for bulk analysis. Sequencing used gamma-delta T cells from blood. The source of these receptors is a pool of human donors (malaria-infected and uninfected, not separated).

This clone occurred a few times. A read error likely explains why the TCRdb protein, taken from a much larger clone, differs from this DNA's translation at residue 5; the protein shown is translated from the DNA. The gene calls are TRDV2 and TRDJ1, with 11 bases matching TRDD3. Matching the DNA to germline supplied the J gene, which TCRdb does not give. Unmatched junction bases numbered 15, after V lost 3 bases and J lost 1 base. Germline loops: CDR1 GEAIGNYY, CDR2 EKD. This CDR3 has 19 amino acids. This CDR3 reads CACDAVRLGDTQSTDKLIF. The DNA of the CDR3 is TGTGCCTGTGACGCCGTGCGGTTGGGGGATACGCAGTCCACCGATAAACTCATCTTT.

Concerning this clone: TCRdb's listed protein matches a much larger clone and diverges from this DNA's translation at residue 8, likely through a read error; the protein shown comes from the DNA. V usage is TRDV2 and J usage is TRDJ1; a weak D match, TRDD3 (6 bases). TCRdb is silent on the J gene; assignment here came from matching the DNA to germline. The CDR3 extends over 15 amino acids. Germline-derived CDR1 and CDR2 are GEAIGNYY and EKD. V was shortened by 2 bases and J by 4 bases, with 16 bases between the two germline ends. The CDR3 here is CACDILGVANDKLIF. For the CDR3, the DNA is TGTGCCTGTGACATTTTGGGGGTGGCGAACGATAAACTCATCTTT.

This clone was seen only a few times. TCRdb's protein, taken from a much larger clone, differs from this DNA's translation at residue 11, likely owing to a read error; the protein displayed comes from the DNA. V gene TRDV1 combines with J gene TRDJ1; TRDD3 agrees at 8 bases. As TCRdb names no J gene, one was assigned here on the basis of a DNA match to germline. Germline CDR1 and CDR2: TSWWSYY and QGS. The CDR3 has 21 amino acids. V lost 4 bases and J lost 0; bases outside the gene matches: 22. The CDR3 DNA follows: TGTGCTCTTGGGGCCGGCAACGCTGGGGGACACGTCCCTGGGAACACCGATAAACTCATCTTT. This encodes CALGAGNAGGHVPGNTDKLIF.

Concerning this clone itself: Translating this DNA gives a protein that differs at residue 13 from the TCRdb one, which belongs to a much larger clone; a read error is likely, and the protein shown is this translation. CDR3 sequence (DNA): TGTGCCTGTGACACCGGACTGGGGAAGGGTCTGGGCGCCGATAAACTCATCTTT. Translating gives CACDTGLGKGLGADKLIF. This chain links TRDV2 with TRDJ1; TRDD3 matches at 7 bases. In the absence of a J gene in TCRdb, the DNA was matched to germline to assign it here. Germline V gene lookup returns CDR1 GEAIGNYY and CDR2 EKD. Trimming cost V 0 bases and J 3 bases; bases outside gene matches: 15. This CDR3 has 18 amino acids.

A word on this clone: The protein recorded in TCRdb matches a much larger clone and deviates from this DNA's translation at residue 5, suggesting a read error; the protein here is obtained by translating the DNA. The chain couples TRDV1 to TRDJ1; 10 bases map to TRDD3. The J gene was missing in TCRdb and was found by matching the end of the DNA to germline. Unmatched junction bases numbered 15, after V lost 4 bases and J lost 4 bases. Germline V CDR1 and CDR2: TSWWSYY, QGS. There are 18 residues in the CDR3. This CDR3 reads CALGGFTTGGSSVDKLIF. The DNA for the CDR3 is TGTGCTCTTGGGGGGTTTACTACTGGGGGATCAAGCGTCGATAAACTCATCTTT.

Concerning this clone: TCRdb's protein, taken from a much larger clone, differs from this DNA's translation at residue 4, likely owing to a read error; the protein displayed comes from the DNA. The chain recombines TRDV2 with TRDJ1, with a possible D match to TRDD3 (5 bases). The J gene was not available in TCRdb and was assigned here by matching the DNA to germline segments. This CDR3 is 19 amino acids long. Germline CDR1 GEAIGNYY, CDR2 EKD. The DNA for the CDR3 is TGTGCCTGTGGCACCGTAGCGGGGGGCTCAATGTTGAACACCGATAAACTCATCTTT. Translating it yields CACGTVAGGSMLNTDKLIF.

This clone has more than one count but fewer than ten. It is likely a read error: a sequence one base away is far more abundant. Other DNA sequences in this sample translate to the same CDR3. This chain links TRDV1 with TRDJ1, with D possibly TRDD3 on 6 matching bases. TCRdb leaves out the J gene; it was filled in here by matching the DNA to germline. This CDR3 has 20 amino acids. Germline V gene lookup returns CDR1 TSWWSYY and CDR2 QGS. V lost 2 bases and J 0 bases, leaving 25 bases between the germline ends. The chain's CDR3 is CALGESKSRSPGEYTDKLIF. CDR3 DNA sequence: TGTGCTCTTGGGGAATCGAAGTCCCGCTCGCCTGGGGAGTACACCGATAAACTCATCTTT.

Note on this clone: TCRdb's entry gives the protein of a much larger clone, which mismatches this DNA's translation at residue 14, likely from a read error; the protein reported here is translated from the DNA. The chain combines TRDV1 with TRDJ1, with D perhaps matching TRDD2 (6 bases). This CDR3 has 18 residues. In germline, CDR1 is TSWWSYY, CDR2 QGS. The CDR3 region is CALGEAFPAVRTTNKLIF. CDR3 bases: TGTGCTCTTGGGGAAGCCTTCCCAGCAGTACGAACCACCAATAAACTCATCTTT.

Concerning this clone: TCRdb's protein for this DNA is that of a much larger clone and differs from the translation at residue 6, likely a read error; the protein shown is the DNA translation. The chain is built from TRDV2 and TRDJ1, with 8 bases aligning to TRDD3. The J gene, absent from TCRdb, was called here by matching the DNA to germline. The germline V gene encodes CDR1 GEAIGNYY and CDR2 EKD. The CDR3 totals 19 residues. Trimming removed 0 bases from V and 1 base from J; junction bases left unmatched: 15. The CDR3 spells CACDTAYWGPKKVTDKLIF. The CDR3 DNA sequence: TGTGCCTGTGACACCGCGTACTGGGGGCCTAAAAAAGTCACCGATAAACTCATCTTT.